This paragraph reports one T cell receptor (beta chain). Its antigen is currently unknown. This table comes from immunoSEQ multiplex PCR, and its TCRdb copy is limited to in-frame clones, with some not included. Of about 46,000 clones detected, approximately 91% appear once; the ten largest clones hold 5.3%. Time point noted: after dendritic cell vaccination, including at tumor progression/relapse. Blood PBMC samples: pre-vaccination, two weeks post third vaccination, and at tumor progression. This sample is part of a study of glioma-infiltrating T cells after dendritic cell vaccination. Overall study context: Autologous tumor lysate was loaded overnight onto monocyte-derived dendritic cells grown less than 8 days with IL-4 and GM-CSF. Broader study findings: TCR clonality showed no direct relationship with survival.

Germline V gene sequence: CDR1 SEHNR, CDR2 FQNEAQ (reference sequence). The CDR3 sequence is 14 residues long. V was clipped by 11 bases and J by 8 bases; unmatched bases: 13. V and J are TRBV7-9 and TRBJ2-2, with TRBD1 identical over 8 bases. This sample comprised blood, obtained after dendritic cell vaccination. The sequence was obtained from a human donor with glioblastoma. The CDR3, as DNA: TGTGCCGGGCCGGGACAGGAAATTAAGGGGGAGCTGTTTTTT. Its translation: CAGPGQEIKGELFF.